This TCR beta chain appears in the sequencing data of a study of beta chain features in type 1 diabetes (dated by TCRdb to 2016 to 2019). Background for the entire study: Patients and healthy donors did not differ in mean age, gender distribution, total cell number or subset yield. A total of approximately 100 million sorted cells were examined across all samples, and the number of cells per subset was strongly correlated with RNA yield. In the study, recently diagnosed type 1 diabetes patients and matched healthy donors were compared on the TCRB repertoires of their sorted circulating CD4+ T cell subsets. Regulatory and stem cell-like memory subsets were obtained from only 8 patients and roughly 8 healthy donors, while naive and central memory subsets were obtained from all 30 or so donors. Study-wide findings and limitations: Shorter templates might have been favored by PCR, but patient and control samples were amplified and corrected together, so both groups would have been affected equally by any skew. A moderate but significant shortening of TCRB CDR3 length was observed in type 1 diabetes patients in all four CD4+ subsets. Because the HLA sub-analyses included only small numbers of individuals, any influence of HLA type on TCRB rearrangement was left unresolved. Naive, central memory and regulatory TCRB repertoires appeared to be more alike among patients than among healthy donors. At VDJ recombination sites, patients with type 1 diabetes made fewer insertions and deleted more nucleotides, a pattern implying thymic rearrangement abnormalities. Because cDNA was sequenced instead of genomic DNA, highly expressing activated cells could be over-represented, though the groups showed no difference in activation or CD3 levels.

A distance of 13 bases separates the germline ends of V and J, which lose 6 bases and 4 bases respectively. The CDR3 has 14 amino acids, counting the end cysteine and phenylalanine. Only the CDR3 portion is preserved as DNA: 42 bases, with reading frame beginning at the first base. CDR1 and CDR2 were assigned from the germline V gene (reference sequence) as MNHEY and SMNVEV. This clone occurred a few times. Its antigen is still unknown. No clone much larger than this one lies a single base away; base qualities are absent. The High Capacity cDNA Reverse Transcription Kit was used to reverse transcribe all of the isolated RNA, meaning that expressed TCRB transcripts were what got sequenced. Naive, central memory and regulatory T cell samples underwent deep immunoSEQ sequencing, averaging around 3.6 million total reads per sample. Sorted cells were lysed in RLT buffer, and RNA was extracted using DNase-treated RNeasy Micro or Mini kits according to cell number. Each cell subset was processed separately to prevent cross-contamination, with patient and healthy donor samples processed together. Using the immunoSEQ multiplex PCR, TCRB sequences were amplified from cDNA into 87-bp fragments spanning the CDR3 region. Amplicons were sequenced on the Illumina HiSeq platform. As for the original processing: Synthetic template baselines were used to correct PCR bias computationally, reads within Hamming distance 2 were collapsed, and singletons that could not be merged were discarded. By aligning reads against IMGT, V, D and J genes, CDR3 length, and insertions or deletions at six rearrangement sites were assigned. Within each subset, clonotype counts were normalized to sorted cell number, after which true diversity and Gini coefficients were computed with the tcR R package. The overlap coefficient, calculated on TCRB nucleotide sequences, was used to measure repertoire sharing. TCRdb re-hosts the immuneACCESS table, in-frame sequences only. Its copies lack some clones; in the studies checked, an unresolved V gene accounts for under half of them, and the cause for the rest is not known. V and J calls and clone size follow that table, whereas D and trimming were derived from the DNA. The table for this sample lists about 220,000 clones; about a tenth of them were counted only once. The ten largest make up about 1.2% of the sample.

Each donor gave one peripheral blood draw, roughly 120 mL on average, collected into heparinised tubes. Using a panel that included CD45RO, CCR7, CD25, CD127, CD95 and CD27, naive, central memory, regulatory and stem cell-like memory CD4+ T cells were sorted on a BD FACSAria II. Every sorted population had a purity above 95%. PBMCs were isolated right away by Lymphoprep density gradient centrifugation and were stained directly, without culture. Samples were stained and sorted in pairs, with one healthy donor and one patient per experiment, so that batch effects were minimized. Sequences were obtained from central memory CD4+ T cells from blood. This clonotype was obtained from a man aged 18 to 30 in good health. Rearrangement joined TRBV27 to TRBJ2-4; the D gene is perhaps TRBD1, on 6 matching bases. The CDR3 has the sequence CASRSGDTKNIQYF. At the DNA level, the sequence is TGTGCCAGCAGATCCGGGGACACTAAAAACATTCAGTACTTC.